A single sample is the source of the 27 T cell receptor beta chains below, sequenced in a study of beta chain features in type 1 diabetes. Expressed TCRB transcripts got sequenced, as all isolated RNA was reverse transcribed. The method was immunoSEQ multiplex PCR; TCRdb's version includes in-frame clones alone and lacks a portion of them. The repertoire consists of hundreds of thousands of clones, with 30% occurring once and the leading ten covering 0.05% to 0.065%. Sequencing was done on a sample of naive CD4+ T cells from blood. Receptors were obtained from a young man in good health.

The gene calls are TRBV7-2 and TRBJ1-5; D not certain. V was cut by 1 base and J by 3 bases, with 16 bases left in between. The germline V gene has CDR1 SGHTA and CDR2 FQGNSA. The CDR3 runs 17 residues. CDR3 loop: CASSLVFGLGNNQPQHF. In DNA, the CDR3 is TGTGCCAGCAGCTTAGTTTTTGGACTGGGAAACAATCAGCCCCAGCATTTT. Filled out from reference TRBV7-2 and TRBJ1-5, the complete variable domain reads GAGVSQSPSNKVTEKGKDVELRCDPISGHTALYWYRQSLGQGLEFLIYFQGNSAPDKSGLPSDRFSAERTGGSVSTLTIQRTQQEDSAVYLCASSLVFGLGNNQPQHFGDGTRLSIL.

The genes are TRBV28 and TRBJ2-7; possibly TRBD2 for D (5 bases). Germline V lookup: CDR1 MDHEN, CDR2 SYDVKM. The CDR3 totals 13 residues. Trimming took 3 bases from V and 3 from J, leaving 9 bases between them. The CDR3 protein is CASSLRENYEQYF. The CDR3 nucleotides read TGTGCCAGCAGTTTGAGGGAAAACTACGAGCAGTACTTC.

This clone was detected a few times. This chain connects TRBV4-1 to TRBJ2-2; D is ambiguous. CDR1 is MGHRA, CDR2 YSYEKL, per germline. This CDR3 contains 14 residues. Trimming took 0 bases from V and 5 from J, leaving 7 bases between them. In DNA form, the CDR3 reads TGCGCCAGCAGCCAAGAAGGAGTAACCGGGGAGCTGTTTTTT. It yields the protein CASSQEGVTGELFF.

This clone was observed a few times. The chain links TRBV15 to TRBJ2-5; TRBD2 might be the D (6 bases). The CDR3 has 15 residues. Germline CDR1 LNHNV, CDR2 YYDKDF (reference sequence). V was trimmed by 0 bases and J by 5 bases, leaving 13 bases between them. This CDR3 reads CATSRDSGVRETQYF. CDR3 bases: TGTGCCACCAGCAGAGATAGCGGAGTGAGGGAGACCCAGTACTTC.

The rearrangement joins TRBV29-1 to TRBJ1-5, with 8 bases matching TRBD1. The trim removed 7 bases at V and 5 bases at J, leaving 7 bases unmatched. The CDR3 has 13 amino acids. CDR1 is SQVTM, CDR2 ANQGSEA, per germline. In DNA, the CDR3 is TGCAGCGCTGGCAGGGGGCTGGATCAGCCCCAGCATTTT. This translates into CSAGRGLDQPQHF. Variable domain in full (rest from reference TRBV29-1 and TRBJ1-5): SAVISQKPSRDICQRGTSLTIQCQVDSQVTMMFWYRQQPGQSLTLIATANQGSEATYESGFVIDKFPISRPNLTFSTLTVSNMSPEDSSIYLCSAGRGLDQPQHFGDGTRLSIL.

The chain joins TRBV7-9 to TRBJ2-7; the D call may be TRBD1 or TRBD2 (5 bases each). Deletions cut 5 bases from V and 6 bases from J, with 23 bases between. The CDR3 runs to 16 residues. CDR1 SEHNR and CDR2 FQNEAQ come from the germline V gene (reference sequence). The CDR3: CASSRGTGAPSAEQYF. CDR3 nucleotide sequence: TGTGCCAGCAGCCGAGGGACGGGTGCACCCTCCGCCGAGCAGTACTTC.

The chain employs TRBV15 and TRBJ1-2; D gene uncertain. Germline values: CDR1 LNHNV, CDR2 YYDKDF (reference sequence). Trimming removed 5 bases at V and 2 bases at J, with 9 bases between. The CDR3 runs 13 residues. The CDR3 coding sequence is TGTGCCACCAGCCCTACAGTCAACTATGGCTACACCTTC. Translating gives CATSPTVNYGYTF.

This clone was counted only a few times. J is TRBJ2-2 and V is TRBV5-1; 10 positions match TRBD2. The CDR3 contains 15 residues. Germline CDR1 reads SGHRS; CDR2 reads YFSETQ. The J segment lost 5 bases and the V segment lost 4 bases, leaving 5 bases of the junction unmatched. CDR3: CASSEGTSVTGELFF. In DNA form, the CDR3 reads TGCGCCAGCAGCGAGGGGACTAGCGTAACCGGGGAGCTGTTTTTT.

The chain links TRBV29-1 to TRBJ2-5; tentatively, D is TRBD2 (6 bases). The CDR3 consists of 12 residues. Germline CDR1 SQVTM, CDR2 ANQGSEA. The ends were cut back, 6 bases at V and 3 bases at J, with 11 bases in the middle. As DNA, the CDR3 is TGCAGCGTCTACCGACTAGAAGAGACCCAGTACTTC. Residues: CSVYRLEETQYF.

The chain has TRBV4-1 and TRBJ2-1; TRBD1 agrees at 8 bases. V lost 0 bases to trimming and J lost 15 bases; unmatched junction nucleotides: 7. This CDR3 has 13 residues. Germline V gene data show CDR1 as MGHRA and CDR2 as YSYEKL. CDR3 bases: TGCGCCAGCAGCCAAGAACAGGGGGATGGTCGGTTCTTC. This codes for CASSQEQGDGRFF.

This clone was observed a few times. The V and J genes are TRBV28 and TRBJ1-1; a weak D match, TRBD1 (5 bases). CDR3 size: 14 residues. Germline V gene sequence: CDR1 MDHEN, CDR2 SYDVKM. V was pared by 3 bases and J by 5 bases, with 13 bases between. CDR3 sequence reads: CASSFMDWGTEAFF. The CDR3 DNA reads TGTGCCAGCAGTTTCATGGACTGGGGGACTGAAGCTTTCTTT.

V usage is TRBV5-6 and J usage is TRBJ1-2; D not resolved. The germline V gene has CDR1 SGHDT and CDR2 YYEEEE. This CDR3 region has 15 residues. Trimming shortened V by 4 bases and J by 2 bases, and 15 bases separated the two germline ends. Here the CDR3 DNA reads TGTGCCAGCAGCCCTTTGAGACATGCCAACTATGGCTACACCTTC. This sequence encodes CASSPLRHANYGYTF.

In the case of this clone: An end of the junction does not agree with germline; a read error may underlie this. The chain has TRBV9 and TRBJ2-5; a possible D gene is TRBD2 (5 bases). The CDR3 totals 13 residues. Germline-derived CDR1 and CDR2 are SGDLS and YYNGEE. Here the CDR3 reads CANSVHGEETQYF. The DNA of the CDR3 is TGTGCCAACAGCGTACACGGGGAAGAGACCCAGTACTTC.

V gene TRBV7-2 combines with J gene TRBJ2-3, with 8 bases fitting TRBD2. Per germline, CDR1 SGHTA and CDR2 FQGNSA. The V and J ends lost 3 bases and 3 bases, in that order; junction bases with no gene match: 5. The CDR3 runs 15 residues. This CDR3 is CASSLEGTSTDTQYF. CDR3 in DNA: TGTGCCAGCAGCTTGGAAGGGACTAGTACAGATACGCAGTATTTT. Full variable domain (rest looked up from reference TRBV7-2 and TRBJ2-3): GAGVSQSPSNKVTEKGKDVELRCDPISGHTALYWYRQSLGQGLEFLIYFQGNSAPDKSGLPSDRFSAERTGGSVSTLTIQRTQQEDSAVYLCASSLEGTSTDTQYFGPGTRLTVL.

This clone was seen a handful of times. The rearrangement uses TRBV29-1 and TRBJ2-5; D gene unclear. CDR1 and CDR2 from the germline V gene are SQVTM and ANQGSEA. This CDR3 has 13 amino acids. V was trimmed by 4 bases and J by 2 bases, leaving 11 bases between them. The chain's CDR3 is CSVVFRTQETQYF. The CDR3 coding sequence is TGCAGCGTTGTTTTCCGGACGCAAGAGACCCAGTACTTC. The full variable domain, in which reference TRBV29-1 and TRBJ2-5 provide the parts outside the CDR3, is SAVISQKPSRDICQRGTSLTIQCQVDSQVTMMFWYRQQPGQSLTLIATANQGSEATYESGFVIDKFPISRPNLTFSTLTVSNMSPEDSSIYLCSVVFRTQETQYFGPGTRLLVL.

This clone was detected a few times. The gene calls are TRBV19 and TRBJ2-1; D is undetermined. In germline, CDR1 is LNHDA, CDR2 SQIVND (reference sequence). The CDR3 is made up of 11 amino acids. Trimming left V 7 bases short and J 7 bases short, with 8 bases between. CDR3 residues: CASTTGNEQFF. CDR3 DNA sequence: TGTGCCAGTACCACCGGGAATGAGCAGTTCTTC.

The chain is built from TRBV7-2 and TRBJ2-3; 11 positions match TRBD2. Trimming removed 0 bases from V and 0 bases from J; junction bases left unmatched: 2. Germline V CDR1 and CDR2: SGHTA, FQGNSA. The CDR3 runs 17 residues. Here the CDR3 reads CASSLARTSGSTDTQYF. The CDR3 bases are TGTGCCAGCAGCTTAGCCAGGACTAGCGGGAGCACAGATACGCAGTATTTT.

In this sample, this clone turned up a few times. The rearrangement joins TRBV6-5 to TRBJ2-2, with TRBD1 as a possible D gene (6 bases). The CDR3 contains 15 residues. V lost 6 bases and J 0 bases, leaving 11 bases between the germline ends. Germline CDR1 and CDR2: MNHEY and SVGAGI. CDR3 region: CASRAGVANTGELFF. The CDR3 DNA sequence: TGTGCCAGCAGGGCAGGGGTGGCGAACACCGGGGAGCTGTTTTTT.

The rearrangement uses TRBV25-1 and TRBJ2-6; no firm D call. The CDR3 is 11 amino acids. Germline V gene lookup returns CDR1 MGHDK and CDR2 SYGVNS. The V gene lost 6 bases and the J gene lost 4 bases, with 1 base spanning the gap. CDR3 sequence: CASRGANVLTF. The DNA of the CDR3 is TGTGCCAGCAGGGGGGCCAACGTCCTGACTTTC.

The J gene is TRBJ2-1, the V gene TRBV7-2; 8 bases are a match to TRBD2. CDR1 SGHTA and CDR2 FQGNSA come from the germline V gene. CDR3 length: 16 residues. Unmatched junction bases numbered 7, after V lost 2 bases and J lost 4 bases. CDR3 nucleotides: TGTGCCAGCAGCTTATTAGCGGGAAATATTTACAATGAGCAGTTCTTC. As protein: CASSLLAGNIYNEQFF.

The rearrangement links TRBV4-1 to TRBJ2-6; TRBD1 matches at 8 bases. The germline V gene encodes CDR1 MGHRA and CDR2 YSYEKL. V shed 4 bases and J 0 bases; nucleotides not matched to a gene: 14. This CDR3 region has 20 residues. The CDR3 sequence: CASSLSGTGPNSSGANVLTF. CDR3 sequence (DNA): TGCGCCAGCAGCCTATCCGGGACAGGCCCAAATAGCTCTGGGGCCAACGTCCTGACTTTC.

The chain combines TRBV6-1 with TRBJ2-7; D remains ambiguous. The V end lost 2 bases, the J end lost 3 bases, and 11 bases lay between the germline ends. Germline-derived CDR1 and CDR2 are MNHNS and SASEGT. This CDR3 comprises 14 residues. The CDR3 DNA is TGTGCCAGCAGTGAAATGGCAGCACTCTACGAGCAGTACTTC. This encodes CASSEMAALYEQYF.

This clone has just one count. The rearrangement joins TRBV6-1 to TRBJ2-7, with a tentative D call TRBD1 (6 bases). V gave up 0 bases and J gave up 6 bases, with 12 bases separating them. CDR1 is MNHNS and CDR2 is SASEGT in the germline V gene. The CDR3 is 14 residues long. The chain's CDR3 is CASSEADRRFEQYF. CDR3 sequence (DNA): TGTGCCAGCAGTGAAGCTGACAGGAGGTTCGAGCAGTACTTC.

This clone was seen a few times. The chain uses TRBV15 and TRBJ2-1; either TRBD1 or TRBD2 may fit D (6 bases each). Trimming took off 4 bases at V and 14 bases at J, with 15 bases between the two ends. Germline assignment: CDR1 LNHNV and CDR2 YYDKDF (reference sequence). The CDR3 totals 12 residues. CDR3 nucleotide sequence: TGTGCCACCAGCACAGGGGACTCTGCAAAGTTCTTC. It encodes CATSTGDSAKFF.

This chain links TRBV9 with TRBJ2-5; TRBD1 is a possible D gene (5 bases). CDR1 and CDR2 (germline): SGDLS, YYNGEE. V lost 0 bases, J lost 3 bases, and 12 bases lay in between. This CDR3 has 15 residues. CDR3 sequence: CASSVGARAEETQYF. The CDR3 bases are TGTGCCAGCAGCGTAGGCGCCAGGGCCGAAGAGACCCAGTACTTC.

This clone showed up just a few times. The chain combines TRBV30 with TRBJ2-1; maybe TRBD2 (5 bases). Germline CDR1 is GTSNPN and CDR2 is SVGIG (reference sequence). V was pared by 5 bases and J by 5 bases, with 16 bases between. The CDR3 runs 14 residues. The CDR3 nucleotides read TGTGCCTGGGCGGAGGACCCAACCGACAATGAGCAGTTCTTC. Translated, it gives CAWAEDPTDNEQFF.

The V and J genes are TRBV2 and TRBJ2-7; 12 bases are shared with TRBD1. V trimming: 5 bases; J trimming: 5 bases; junction bases outside the gene matches: 7. Germline V lookup: CDR1 SNHLY, CDR2 FYNNEI. The CDR3 sequence is 15 residues long. The CDR3 spells CASSSRDRGHDEQYF. DNA of the CDR3: TGTGCCAGCAGTAGCCGGGACAGGGGGCACGACGAGCAGTACTTC.